Given below is one T cell receptor beta chain in context. At one end, the junction sequence differs from germline, possibly due to a read error. The data belong to a study of T-cell memory formation after mild COVID-19. Study-wide background: Largely donor-specific TCR clusters were found.

TCRdb re-derived calls from the 5' RACE reads in MiXCR, one entry per CDR3 protein. The sample holds 58,000 or so distinct CDR3 sequences; about 27% are singletons and the top ten take about 40%. The sequence was collected from a man younger than 35 who had mild COVID-19 (a few samples of this study predate the infection). Cell type and time point are not known. Material: PBMCs or a T cell subset sorted from them (not recorded which).

As DNA, the CDR3 is TGTGCCAGCAGTCAAGAGACGCTAGCTAAAAACGAGCAGTACTTC. Translated, it gives CASSQETLAKNEQYF. This chain connects TRBV4-2 to TRBJ2-7; tentatively, D is TRBD2 (5 bases). Germline V lookup: CDR1 LGHNA, CDR2 YNFKEQ. There are 15 residues in the CDR3.